This T cell receptor beta chain is drawn from a study of T cell repertoires in cytomegalovirus infection (dated by TCRdb to the late 2010s). Context from the whole study: The peptide stimulations were aimed at well-studied HLA-B-restricted epitopes as well as recently identified HLA-C-restricted CMV epitopes, whose presentation resists viral immunomodulation. Because public TCR beta signatures pointed to carriage of CMV infection together with the matching HLA type, the HLA type of each donor mattered for the analysis.

Taken with the paper, the label for treatment or condition translates to: in vitro stimulation with specific CMV peptide epitopes to enrich CMV-specific T cells. Overall results and qualifications from the work: The ex vivo response was dominated by HLA-C-restricted CMV-specific TCR beta clonotypes, and the single most frequent clonotype in two of eight donors was supplied by these HLA-C-restricted clonotypes. In both this cohort and an independent cohort of more than 350 donors, the cumulative frequency of public TCR beta family members distinguished carriers of CMV infection plus the relevant HLA type.

Ends trimmed: V by 6 bases, J by 5 bases; bases unmatched to a gene: 8. There are 15 amino acids in the CDR3, from cysteine to phenylalanine inclusive. Only the CDR3 portion is preserved as DNA: 45 bases, with reading frame beginning at the first base. For sequencing, an Illumina HiSeq 1500 was employed. The public reads were reprocessed in TCRdb via fastp at Q25 and MiXCR, keeping in-frame beta chains. One record per CDR3 amino acid sequence lists the most common genes and DNA. The sample contains tens of thousands of distinct CDR3 sequences, roughly 44% of them found a single time. More than 85% of the sample belongs to the ten largest clones. With respect to this clonotype: It has no known antigen specificity. The sample holds no much larger clone one base away, and base qualities are not on file.

The chain joins TRBV12-3 or TRBV12-4 to TRBJ1-1; 11 junctional bases match TRBD1. This TCR came from a human donor in good health (CMV status not recorded). Some clones in this sample may be carry-over from other donors' samples. The material sequenced was CD8+ T cells from cultured PBMCs, taken from culture after CMV antigen stimulation. The nucleotides read TGTGCCAGCAGCCCGGCGGGACAGGGGGAAACTGAAGCTTTCTTT. This codes for CASSPAGQGETEAFF.